The source of this T cell receptor (beta chain) is a study of blood T cell repertoires in COVID-19. Only in-frame clones appear in the TCRdb table, and some are missing; sequencing was by immunoSEQ multiplex PCR. The data hold under 450,000 clones, with approximately 84% observed a single time. This clone appeared a single time. V trimming: 3 bases; J trimming: 4 bases; junction bases outside the gene matches: 1. CDR1 and CDR2 (germline): ENHRY, SYGVKD. The CDR3 extends over 16 amino acids. Material for sequencing was PBMCs or T cells enriched from blood (not recorded which). This TCR came from a young woman who had recovered from COVID-19. This rearrangement joins TRBV10-3 to TRBJ2-2; 14 bases match TRBD2. CDR3 sequence (DNA): TGTGCCATCAGTGATGGACTAGCGGGAGGCACCGGGGAGCTGTTTTTT. It translates to CAISDGLAGGTGELFF.